This entry describes one T cell receptor (beta chain). The data were taken from a study of cytomegalovirus exposure and HLA in healthy donors. Looked up from germline, CDR1 is SGHTA and CDR2 is FQGNSA. This CDR3 is built from 14 residues. The trim removed 7 bases at V and 4 bases at J, leaving 6 bases unmatched. 13 Jbeta primers and 60 Vbeta primers were used for the PCR. Data came from immunoSEQ multiplex PCR; TCRdb stores just in-frame clones and leaves some out. The sample has 140,000 to 150,000 clones, roughly 66% seen once. The V gene is TRBV7-2, the J gene TRBJ2-3, with 9 bases identical to TRBD2. This sequence originates from a woman aged 55-69 years in good health and CMV-seronegative. Sequenced input: PBMCs. CDR3 loop: CASNAGGPPDTQYF. The CDR3 DNA is TGTGCCAGCAACGCGGGGGGGCCCCCAGATACGCAGTATTTT.